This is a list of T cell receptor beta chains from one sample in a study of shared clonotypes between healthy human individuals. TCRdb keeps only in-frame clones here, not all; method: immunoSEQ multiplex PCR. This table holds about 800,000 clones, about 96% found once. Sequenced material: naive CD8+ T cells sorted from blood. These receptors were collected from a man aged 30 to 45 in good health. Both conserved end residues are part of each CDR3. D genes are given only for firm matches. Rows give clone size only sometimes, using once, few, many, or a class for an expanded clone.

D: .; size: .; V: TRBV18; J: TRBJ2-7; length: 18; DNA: TGTGCCAGCTCACCACCCCTGCCGTTTGCAGCTGACTCCTACGAGCAGTACTTC; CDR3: CASSPPLPFAADSYEQYF
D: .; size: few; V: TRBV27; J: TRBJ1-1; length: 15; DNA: TGTGCCAGCAGTTTAGGGCAGGGGCCGAACACTGAAGCTTTCTTT; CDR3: CASSLGQGPNTEAFF
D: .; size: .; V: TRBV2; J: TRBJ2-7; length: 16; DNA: TGTGCCAGCAGAGGAGTTCGCGGGGACGGTTCCTACGAGCAGTACTTC; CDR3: CASRGVRGDGSYEQYF
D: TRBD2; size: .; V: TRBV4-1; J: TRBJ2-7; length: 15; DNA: TGCGCCAGCAGCCACGCTAGCGGGAGCTCCTACGAGCAGTACTTC; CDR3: CASSHASGSSYEQYF
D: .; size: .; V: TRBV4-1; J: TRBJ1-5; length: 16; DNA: TGCGCCAGCAGCCAAGAGATGGGTTATAGCAATCAGCCCCAGCATTTT; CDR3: CASSQEMGYSNQPQHF
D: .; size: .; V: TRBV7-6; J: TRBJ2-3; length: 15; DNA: TGTGCCAGCAGCCAACGGTTGGGCTTTCCAGATACGCAGTATTTT; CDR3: CASSQRLGFPDTQYF
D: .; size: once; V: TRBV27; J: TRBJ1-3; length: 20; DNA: TGTGCCAGCAGTTTAATCTCTGTGGCGCGGTCCCCCGACTCTGGAAACACCATATATTTT; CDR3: CASSLISVARSPDSGNTIYF
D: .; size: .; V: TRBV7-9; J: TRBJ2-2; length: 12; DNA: TGTGCCAGCAGCTGGAACACCGGGGAGCTGTTTTTT; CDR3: CASSWNTGELFF
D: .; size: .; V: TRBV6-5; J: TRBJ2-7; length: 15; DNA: TGTGCCAGCAGGGTAAACCGGGACACTAACTACGAGCAGTACTTC; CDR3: CASRVNRDTNYEQYF
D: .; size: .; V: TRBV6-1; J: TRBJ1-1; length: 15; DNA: TGTGCCAGCAGTGAGGTGGACGCGCTGAACACTGAAGCTTTCTTT; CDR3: CASSEVDALNTEAFF
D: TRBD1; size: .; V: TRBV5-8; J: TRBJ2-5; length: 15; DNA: TGTGCCAGCAGCTCACAGGGGGCTCTCCAAGAGACCCAGTACTTC; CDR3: CASSSQGALQETQYF
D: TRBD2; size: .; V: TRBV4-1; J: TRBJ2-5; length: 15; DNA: TGCGCCAGCAGCCAAGCGGGGGGGGAAGGAGAGACCCAGTACTTC; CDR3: CASSQAGGEGETQYF
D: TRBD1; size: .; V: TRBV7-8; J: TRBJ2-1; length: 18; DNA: TGTGCCAGCAGCCCCCCTGGTAGTGGGGACAGGCTGTTCAATGAGCAGTTCTTC; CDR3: CASSPPGSGDRLFNEQFF
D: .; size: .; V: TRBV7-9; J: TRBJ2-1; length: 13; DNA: TGTGCCAGCAGGGGGGTGGGAAACAATGAGCAGTTCTTC; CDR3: CASRGVGNNEQFF
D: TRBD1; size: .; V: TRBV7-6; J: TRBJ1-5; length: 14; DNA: TGTGCCAGCAGCACAGGGGGGGGGTCCCAGCCCCAGCATTTT; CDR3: CASSTGGGSQPQHF
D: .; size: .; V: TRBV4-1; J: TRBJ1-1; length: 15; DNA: TGCGCCAGCAGCCAAGATCTTTCGGGGGGGGCTGAAGCTTTCTTT; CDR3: CASSQDLSGGAEAFF
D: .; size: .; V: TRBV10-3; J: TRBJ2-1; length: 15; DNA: TGTGCCATCAGTGGTAATCGTGGGGAGAACAATGAGCAGTTCTTC; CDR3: CAISGNRGENNEQFF
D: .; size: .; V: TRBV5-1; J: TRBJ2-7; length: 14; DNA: TGCGCCAGCAGCTTGGTGGCTGACTCCGGGGAGCAGTACTTC; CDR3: CASSLVADSGEQYF
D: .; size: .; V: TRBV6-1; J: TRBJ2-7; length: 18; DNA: TGTGCCAGCAGTGAAGGGGGTTCCCAGCTGATATCGTCTTACGAGCAGTACTTC; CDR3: CASSEGGSQLISSYEQYF
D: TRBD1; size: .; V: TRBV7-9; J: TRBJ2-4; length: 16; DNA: TGTGCCAGCAGCTTAGCCGGACAGGGACCAGTAAACATTCAGTACTTC; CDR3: CASSLAGQGPVNIQYF
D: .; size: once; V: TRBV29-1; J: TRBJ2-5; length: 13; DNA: TGCAGCGTCCAGGGTATAGAACAAGAGACCCAGTACTTC; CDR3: CSVQGIEQETQYF
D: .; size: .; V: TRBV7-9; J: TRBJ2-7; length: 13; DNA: TGTGCCAGCAGCGGTCCTGGTGAGCTGGAGCAGTACTTC; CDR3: CASSGPGELEQYF
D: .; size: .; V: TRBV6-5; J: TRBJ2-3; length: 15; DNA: TGTGCCAGCAGCACCCGCGGAGATAGCACAGATACGCAGTATTTT; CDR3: CASSTRGDSTDTQYF
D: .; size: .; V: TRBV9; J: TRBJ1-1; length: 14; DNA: TGTGCCAGCAGCGTAGATGGACGGTTCACTGAAGCTTTCTTT; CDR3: CASSVDGRFTEAFF
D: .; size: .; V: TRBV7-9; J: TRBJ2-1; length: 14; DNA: TGTGCCAGCAGCTACGGGACACTCTACAATGAGCAGTTCTTC; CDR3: CASSYGTLYNEQFF
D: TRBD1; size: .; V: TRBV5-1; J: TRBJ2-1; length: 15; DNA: TGCGCCAGCACCCACGGACAGGGAGACTACAATGAGCAGTTCTTC; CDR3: CASTHGQGDYNEQFF
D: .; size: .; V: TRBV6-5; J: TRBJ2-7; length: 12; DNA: TGTGCCAGCAGTTCAATGCCCTACGAGCAGTACTTC; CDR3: CASSSMPYEQYF
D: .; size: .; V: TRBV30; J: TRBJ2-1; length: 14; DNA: TGTGCCTGGATCGGAGGCGAGGTTGGTAATGAGCAGTTCTTC; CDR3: CAWIGGEVGNEQFF
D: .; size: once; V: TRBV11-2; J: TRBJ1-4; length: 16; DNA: TGTGCCAGCAGCGTCTTTCTCGGGGCCACTAATGAAAAACTGTTTTTT; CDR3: CASSVFLGATNEKLFF